This TCR beta chain was recorded in a study of blood T cell repertoires in COVID-19 (dated by TCRdb to about 2020). Regarding the research as a whole: Collaborator samples came from the United States, Italy and Spain and covered acute and convalescent phases of COVID-19. The prospective study material was composed of cDNA or gDNA derived from T cells, B-cell-depleted T cells, or PBMCs. Samples were obtained from the ongoing ImmuneRACE study (first 160 participants) and from about 1,300 subjects provided by 6 global collaborators. Subjects who had been exposed to COVID-19, were actively infected with it, or had recovered from it provided the deeply sampled blood TCRbeta repertoires that made up the dataset. The sample metadata nearly always contained a de-identified subject ID, COVID-19 status, age in years and sex. The repertoires were made available in a free public database intended to serve as a resource for research on the immune response to SARS-CoV-2. Where available, HLA class I and class II types were taken from metadata supplied by the sample provider and were not determined by assay-based typing.

The immunoSEQ Assay, a bias-controlled multiplex PCR, was used to amplify TCRbeta CDR3 regions from genomic DNA. In the original analysis: Nucleated cell counts per sample were estimated from amplification of reference gene primers within the assay. Sequence reads were collapsed and filtered to measure the absolute abundance of every unique TCRbeta CDR3 rearrangement. For each sample, productive Simpson clonality was calculated by taking the square root of Simpson's diversity index across productive rearrangements. TCRdb provides this immuneACCESS table in a form limited to in-frame rearrangements. Some clones are lacking; in checked studies, under half of them reflect an unresolved V gene, and why the rest are absent is not known. V and J calls plus clone size are reproduced from that table; the DNA served to infer D and trimming. The table for this sample lists 300,000 to 350,000 clones; 80% to 90% of them were counted only once. The ten largest clones represent over 4.5% of the sample.

CDR1 and CDR2, looked up from the germline V gene (reference sequence), are MNHEY and SMNVEV. The germline V and J ends show losses of 4 bases and 4 bases respectively, and no gene match explains 9 bases of the junction. Spanning cysteine to phenylalanine, the CDR3 consists of 17 amino acids. The read is trimmed to its CDR3 DNA, 51 bases read in frame from base 1. Enrolling through a virtual design, the prospective study's participants ranged in age from roughly 18 to 95 years and lived across 20 to 25 United States geographic areas. To assign participants to cohorts, the prospective study relied on clinical history that participants themselves reported in a screening survey and a study questionnaire. Recovered participants in ImmuneRACE Cohort 3 were defined by two consecutive negative NP/OP PCR tests, clearance by a healthcare professional, or resolution of symptoms. Each participant in the prospective study had whole blood, serum and a nasopharyngeal or oropharyngeal swab collected by mobile phlebotomists. Over a roughly 2-month period, participants in the prospective study had the option of providing additional blood draws and questionnaires. Before DNA extraction, blood samples from the prospective study were shipped at room temperature or frozen.

Study-level results and caveats: Clinical and demographic metadata were provided uncurated, with the amount varying by source and participant.

As regards this clone: It lacks a known antigen. Base quality data are lacking; no much larger clone is found one base away.

Material for sequencing was PBMCs or T cells enriched from blood (not recorded which). The V and J genes are TRBV27 and TRBJ2-3; the junction holds 12 bases that match TRBD2. The source of this sequence is a man aged 25 to 45 who had recovered from COVID-19. The CDR3 is CASSSLAGGLWADTQYF. The DNA reads as follows: TGTGCCAGCAGTTCCCTAGCGGGGGGGCTATGGGCAGATACGCAGTATTTT.